These 21 T cell receptor beta chains originate from one sample sequenced in a study of blood T cell repertoires in COVID-19 (dated by TCRdb to 2020 to 2022). Receptors were amplified or captured by the immunoSEQ multiplex PCR assay. Not all clones reach the TCRdb copy of this immuneACCESS table, which keeps in-frame sequences only. Checked studies attribute under half of the gap to unresolved V genes and leave the rest unexplained. The sample has nearly 250,000 clones on record, about 82% of them singletons. Approximately 8.2% of the sample rests with the top ten. The sequenced sample consisted of PBMCs or T cells enriched from blood (not recorded which). All receptors derive from a woman aged 45-65 years with acute COVID-19.

This chain links TRBV19 with TRBJ1-5; D may be TRBD1 (6 bases). Germline-derived CDR1 and CDR2 are LNHDA and SQIVND (reference sequence). V gave up 4 bases and J gave up 5 bases, with 12 bases separating them. This CDR3 has 14 residues. CDR3 in amino acids: CASSSNRAHQPQHF. The CDR3 DNA reads TGTGCCAGTAGTAGTAACAGGGCGCATCAGCCCCAGCATTTT. Combining the CDR3 with reference TRBV19 and TRBJ1-5 gives the whole variable domain DGGITQSPKYLFRKEGQNVTLSCEQNLNHDAMYWYRQDPGQGLRLIYYSQIVNDFQKGDIAEGYSVSREKKESFPLTVTSAQKNPTAFYLCASSSNRAHQPQHFGDGTRLSIL.

The chain links TRBV29-1 to TRBJ1-2; 10 nucleotides line up with TRBD1. V lost 7 bases, J lost 3 bases, and 8 bases stayed unmatched. CDR3 length: 14 amino acids. Germline V gives CDR1 SQVTM, CDR2 ANQGSEA. CDR3 nucleotide sequence: TGCAGCGCAGGGACAGGGGACGCTTACTATGGCTACACCTTC. It translates to CSAGTGDAYYGYTF.

V usage is TRBV19 and J usage is TRBJ1-3; TRBD1 is a possible D gene (5 bases). Trimming cost V 3 bases and J 2 bases, with 11 bases left between them. Germline CDR1 is LNHDA and CDR2 is SQIVND (reference sequence). The CDR3 runs to 15 residues. CDR3 loop: CASSIRQGTGNTIYF. The CDR3 DNA reads as TGTGCCAGTAGTATTCGGCAGGGTACTGGAAACACCATATATTTT. The entire variable domain, with the rest obtained from reference TRBV19 and TRBJ1-3, is as follows: DGGITQSPKYLFRKEGQNVTLSCEQNLNHDAMYWYRQDPGQGLRLIYYSQIVNDFQKGDIAEGYSVSREKKESFPLTVTSAQKNPTAFYLCASSIRQGTGNTIYFGEGSWLTVV.

The chain is built from TRBV4-3 and TRBJ1-4, with TRBD1 matching 9 bases. The CDR3 sequence is 17 residues long. Germline V lookup: CDR1 LGHNA, CDR2 YSLEER. V gave up 4 bases and J gave up 2 bases; unmatched junction bases: 8. CDR3 sequence: CASSRQGQGWTNEKLFF. The CDR3 DNA sequence: TGCGCCAGCAGCCGCCAGGGACAGGGCTGGACTAATGAAAAACTGTTTTTT.

This chain connects TRBV10-2 to TRBJ1-1; no definite D call. The germline V and J ends were trimmed by 0 bases and 4 bases, with 6 bases remaining between them. The CDR3 extends over 13 amino acids. Germline V gene data show CDR1 as WSHSY and CDR2 as SAAADI. CDR3 protein: CASSESRVTEAFF. In DNA form, the CDR3 reads TGCGCCAGCAGTGAGTCCCGGGTCACTGAAGCTTTCTTT.

V usage is TRBV2 and J usage is TRBJ2-3; 13 bases align to TRBD2. Losses at the gene ends were 6 bases for V and 10 bases for J; bases not matched to a gene: 28. Germline V CDR1 and CDR2: SNHLY, FYNNEI. The CDR3 consists of 21 residues. The CDR3, as DNA: TGTGCCAGCAGCCCGTGGGGGCCGGGACTAGCGGGGACTTGGGCAAAGGTTTCGCAGTATTTT. Translating it yields CASSPWGPGLAGTWAKVSQYF.

V usage is TRBV7-9 and J usage is TRBJ1-4, with D perhaps matching TRBD1 (5 bases). Germline CDR1 reads SEHNR; CDR2 reads FQNEAQ (reference sequence). This CDR3 is built from 15 residues. Trimming removed 1 base from V and 6 bases from J, with 12 bases in between. CDR3 residues: CASSLGRRVDEKLFF. CDR3 sequence (DNA): TGTGCCAGCAGCTTAGGTCGCAGGGTTGATGAAAAACTGTTTTTT.

The chain recombines TRBV6-2 or TRBV6-3 with TRBJ1-2; tentative D call: TRBD1 (6 bases). Trimming removed 2 bases from V and 1 base from J, with 11 bases in between. This CDR3 has 15 amino acids. Per the germline V gene, CDR1 is MNHEY and CDR2 is SVGEGT. For the CDR3, the DNA is TGTGCCAGCAGTTACGCACAGGGACATAACTATGGCTACACCTTC. Translated, it gives CASSYAQGHNYGYTF.

V is TRBV5-4 and J is TRBJ1-4; a possible D gene is TRBD1 (5 bases). CDR1 is SGHNT, CDR2 YYREEE, per germline (reference sequence). Trimming left V 3 bases short and J 2 bases short, with 11 bases between. This CDR3 is 15 amino acids long. The CDR3, as DNA: TGTGCCAGCAGCTCGCCCGACAGCACTAATGAAAAACTGTTTTTT. Protein product: CASSSPDSTNEKLFF.

This clone was counted once. The gene calls are TRBV5-1 and TRBJ1-6, with D uncertain. The CDR3 has 13 residues. Per germline, CDR1 SGHRS and CDR2 YFSETQ. V was trimmed by 0 bases and J by 7 bases, leaving 5 bases between them. The CDR3 reads CASSLGSNSPLHF. The CDR3 bases are TGCGCCAGCAGCTTGGGTTCGAATTCACCCCTCCACTTT.

J is TRBJ2-7 and V is TRBV14; 12 bases are a match to TRBD2. The CDR3 totals 16 residues. Germline CDR1 SGHDN, CDR2 FVKESK. V lost 5 bases to trimming and J lost 3 bases; unmatched junction nucleotides: 8. The DNA for the CDR3 is TGTGCCAGCAGCGTACAAGGACTAGCGGGGAACTACGAGCAGTACTTC. It is translated as CASSVQGLAGNYEQYF. Full variable domain (remainder filled in from reference TRBV14 and TRBJ2-7): EAGVTQFPSHSVIEKGQTVTLRCDPISGHDNLYWYRRVMGKEIKFLLHFVKESKQDESGMPNNRFLAERTGGTYSTLKVQPAELEDSGVYFCASSVQGLAGNYEQYFGPGTRLTVT.

The chain has TRBV7-9 and TRBJ2-1, with TRBD1 identical over 9 bases. CDR1 and CDR2 (germline): SEHNR, FQNEAQ (reference sequence). Unmatched junction bases numbered 9, after V lost 4 bases and J lost 8 bases. The CDR3 totals 15 residues. This CDR3 is CASSSPGQGFDEQFF. As DNA, the CDR3 is TGTGCCAGCAGCTCACCCGGACAGGGGTTCGATGAGCAGTTCTTC. Looking up the rest from reference TRBV7-9 and TRBJ2-1 gives the full variable domain: DTGVSQNPRHKITKRGQNVTFRCDPISEHNRLYWYRQTLGQGPEFLTYFQNEAQLEKSRLLSDRFSAERPKGSFSTLEIQRTEQGDSAMYLCASSSPGQGFDEQFFGPGTRLTVL.

The chain carries TRBV7-9 and TRBJ1-1; 9 nucleotides align to TRBD1. Unmatched junction bases numbered 12, after V lost 5 bases and J lost 5 bases. This CDR3 region has 16 residues. The germline CDR1 and CDR2 sequences are SEHNR and FQNEAQ (reference sequence). CDR3 in DNA: TGTGCCAGCAGCCGTTGGACAGGGGCAACGGGAACTGAAGCTTTCTTT. It yields the protein CASSRWTGATGTEAFF.

J is TRBJ1-4 and V is TRBV24-1; a weak D match, TRBD1 (5 bases). Per the germline V gene, CDR1 is KGHDR and CDR2 is SFDVKD. The CDR3 has 14 amino acids. Trimming took 8 bases from V and 7 from J, leaving 16 bases between them. CDR3 sequence: CATKEVRASEKLFF. CDR3 in DNA: TGTGCCACCAAAGAGGTCAGGGCCAGTGAAAAACTGTTTTTT.

CDR3 region: CASSFREASGYTF. CDR3 nucleotide sequence: TGTGCCAGCAGTTTTAGGGAGGCGTCTGGCTACACCTTC. V is TRBV6-5 and J is TRBJ1-2, with D uncertain. This CDR3 has 13 residues. V gave up 4 bases and J gave up 7 bases, with 13 bases separating them. Germline assignment: CDR1 MNHEY and CDR2 SVGAGI.

The chain has TRBV11-2 and TRBJ1-2; 8 positions match TRBD1. Trimming took 5 bases from V and 7 from J; bases not matched to a gene: 9. There are 14 residues in the CDR3. Looked up from germline, CDR1 is SGHAT and CDR2 is FQNNGV. Here the CDR3 reads CASSLRQGFGGYTF. CDR3 sequence (DNA): TGTGCCAGCAGCCTTAGACAGGGGTTTGGTGGCTACACCTTC. The full variable domain, in which reference TRBV11-2 and TRBJ1-2 provide the parts outside the CDR3, is EAGVAQSPRYKIIEKRQSVAFWCNPISGHATLYWYQQILGQGPKLLIQFQNNGVVDDSQLPKDRFSAERLKGVDSTLKIQPAKLEDSAVYLCASSLRQGFGGYTFGSGTRLTVV.

The chain couples TRBV13 to TRBJ1-2, with D uncertain. CDR3 length: 13 amino acids. Germline V gene data show CDR1 as PRHDT and CDR2 as FYEKMQ (reference sequence). Trimming stripped 6 bases from V and 5 bases from J, with 13 bases between. The CDR3 is CASRPRGGYGYTF. In nucleotides, the CDR3 is TGTGCCAGCAGGCCACGTGGCGGGTATGGCTACACCTTC.

This CDR3 reads CSASGGKGLNYGYTF. CDR3 nucleotide sequence: TGCAGTGCTAGTGGCGGGAAGGGGCTTAACTATGGCTACACCTTC. The chain links TRBV20-1 to TRBJ1-2; D might be TRBD1 (5 bases). This CDR3 is 15 amino acids long. Germline CDR1 and CDR2: DFQATT and SNEGSKA (reference sequence). Trimming pared 3 bases from V and 1 base from J, leaving 15 bases between.

A few counts support this clone. The V gene is TRBV3-1 (or the pseudogene TRBV3-2), the J gene TRBJ1-1, with 9 bases aligning to TRBD1. The J segment lost 0 bases and the V segment lost 0 bases, leaving 8 bases of the junction unmatched. This CDR3 comprises 18 residues. Germline lookup yields CDR1 LGHDT and CDR2 YNNKEL (reference sequence). The CDR3 nucleotides are TGTGCCAGCAGCCAAGAGTCACGAGGACAGGGGATGAACACTGAAGCTTTCTTT. The encoded protein is CASSQESRGQGMNTEAFF.

The rearrangement uses TRBV9 and TRBJ2-2; TRBD1 might be the D (5 bases). The V and J ends lost 0 bases and 2 bases respectively, with 11 bases between them. The CDR3 totals 16 residues. Per the germline V gene, CDR1 is SGDLS and CDR2 is YYNGEE. This CDR3 is CASSVGEQDNTGELFF. The CDR3 DNA reads TGTGCCAGCAGCGTAGGGGAACAGGACAACACCGGGGAGCTGTTTTTT.

The rearrangement joins TRBV3-1 (or the pseudogene TRBV3-2) to TRBJ2-6; the match to TRBD1 covers 7 bases. The CDR3 is made up of 18 amino acids. Germline lookup yields CDR1 LGHDT and CDR2 YNNKEL (reference sequence). V lost 1 base to trimming and J lost 1 base; unmatched junction nucleotides: 7. This CDR3 is CASSQARQGDSGANVLTF. The CDR3 DNA reads TGTGCCAGCAGCCAAGCGCGACAGGGTGATTCTGGGGCCAACGTCCTGACTTTC.